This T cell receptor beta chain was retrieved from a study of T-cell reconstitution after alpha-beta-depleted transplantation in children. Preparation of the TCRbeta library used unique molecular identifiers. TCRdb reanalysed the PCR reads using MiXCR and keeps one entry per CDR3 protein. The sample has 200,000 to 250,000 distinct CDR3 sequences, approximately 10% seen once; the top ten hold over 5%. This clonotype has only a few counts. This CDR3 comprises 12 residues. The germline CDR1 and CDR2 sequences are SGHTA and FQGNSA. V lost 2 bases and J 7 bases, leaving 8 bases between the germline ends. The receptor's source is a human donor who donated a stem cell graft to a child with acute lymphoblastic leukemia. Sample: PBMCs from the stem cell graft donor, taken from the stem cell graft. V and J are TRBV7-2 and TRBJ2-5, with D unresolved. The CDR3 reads CASSLSKGTQYF. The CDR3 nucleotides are TGTGCCAGCAGCTTAAGTAAAGGGACCCAGTACTTC.